These 32 T cell receptor beta chains were all obtained from the same sample, sequenced in a study of cytomegalovirus exposure and HLA in healthy donors. Primers for the PCR totalled 60 Vbeta and 13 Jbeta. Profiling relied on immunoSEQ multiplex PCR, and the TCRdb table lists in-frame clones only, not all of them. The sample records 130,000 or so clones, 84% being singletons. The sample consisted of PBMCs. The source is a woman aged 18-29 years in good health and CMV-seropositive.

The chain carries TRBV6-1 and TRBJ1-2; no firm D call. V gave up 4 bases and J gave up 3 bases, with 15 bases separating them. This CDR3 contains 15 residues. CDR1 is MNHNS, CDR2 SASEGT, per germline. The CDR3 region is CASSVGLNGDYGYTF. DNA of the CDR3: TGTGCCAGCAGTGTGGGCCTTAACGGGGACTATGGCTACACCTTC.

This rearrangement joins TRBV4-1 to TRBJ1-6; unclear D gene. Trimming removed 3 bases from V and 14 bases from J, with 17 bases in between. Per the germline V gene, CDR1 is MGHRA and CDR2 is YSYEKL. The CDR3 sequence is 14 residues long. The CDR3 sequence is CASSHLGGLGALHF. For the CDR3, the DNA is TGCGCCAGCAGCCACCTTGGCGGACTTGGAGCCCTCCACTTT.

The J gene is TRBJ2-7, the V gene TRBV11-2; a weak D match, TRBD1 (6 bases). The CDR3 spans 15 residues. Trimming left V 5 bases short and J 3 bases short, with 17 bases between. CDR1 and CDR2 from the germline V gene are SGHAT and FQNNGV. In nucleotides, the CDR3 is TGTGCCAGCAGCGCCTCAGGGGATTTTTTCTACGAGCAGTACTTC. Protein: CASSASGDFFYEQYF.

On this clone itself: Other DNA sequences of this sample code for an identical CDR3. The V call is TRBV6-1, the J call TRBJ1-5; TRBD1 matches 7 bases. Per the germline V gene, CDR1 is MNHNS and CDR2 is SASEGT. The CDR3 covers 15 residues. V gave up 4 bases and J gave up 4 bases; unmatched junction bases: 7. CDR3 region: CASSGTGQINQPQHF. CDR3 nucleotides: TGTGCCAGCAGTGGAACGGGACAGATAAATCAGCCCCAGCATTTT.

In its sample, this clone was seen a few times. The chain has TRBV18 and TRBJ2-7; D perhaps matches TRBD1 (7 bases). The V end was cut by 3 bases, the J end by 11 bases, with 14 bases between. This CDR3 region has 12 residues. Germline V gives CDR1 KGHSH, CDR2 LQKENI. The CDR3 loop reads CASSPDREVEYF. The CDR3 nucleotides read TGTGCCAGCTCACCCGACAGGGAGGTTGAGTACTTC. Looking up the rest from reference TRBV18 and TRBJ2-7 gives the full variable domain: NAGVMQNPRHLVRRRGQEARLRCSPMKGHSHVYWYRQLPEEGLKFMVYLQKENIIDESGMPKERFSAEFPKEGPSILRIQQVVRGDSAAYFCASSPDREVEYFGPGTRLTVT.

V usage is TRBV5-8 and J usage is TRBJ1-2; possibly TRBD1 for D (6 bases). The length of the CDR3 is 15 residues. Per germline, CDR1 SGHTS and CDR2 YDEGEE. The V end was cut by 6 bases, the J end by 4 bases, with 19 bases between. Here the CDR3 reads CASKGRGPVSYGYTF. The CDR3 DNA sequence: TGTGCCAGCAAAGGGCGGGGGCCGGTTTCCTATGGCTACACCTTC.

This sequence joins TRBV7-9 and TRBJ2-3; D possibly corresponds to TRBD1 (6 bases). There are 16 residues in the CDR3. Germline values: CDR1 SEHNR, CDR2 FQNEAQ (reference sequence). V lost 1 base and J 3 bases, leaving 14 bases between the germline ends. CDR3 coding DNA: TGTGCCAGCAGCTTAGTCAGGGGTATCGGTACAGATACGCAGTATTTT. As protein: CASSLVRGIGTDTQYF.

This rearrangement joins TRBV5-4 to TRBJ1-6; TRBD1 matches 8 bases. The V gene's germline CDR1 is SGHNT and CDR2 YYREEE (reference sequence). The trim removed 4 bases at V and 7 bases at J, leaving 10 bases unmatched. The CDR3 runs 16 residues. This CDR3 reads CASSPFMTGENSPLHF. CDR3 nucleotides: TGTGCCAGCAGCCCCTTCATGACAGGGGAAAATTCACCCCTCCACTTT.

As regards this clone: Other nucleotide sequences from this sample produce the same CDR3. The chain is built from TRBV11-2 and TRBJ2-7; possible D gene TRBD2, 5 bases. V was clipped by 5 bases and J by 4 bases, with 6 bases between them. Germline CDR1 is SGHAT and CDR2 is FQNNGV. The length of the CDR3 is 11 residues. Here the CDR3 reads CASSPGYEQYF. The CDR3 bases are TGTGCCAGCAGCCCGGGGTACGAGCAGTACTTC.

The rearrangement uses TRBV7-9 and TRBJ1-4, with D unclear. Germline lookup yields CDR1 SEHNR and CDR2 FQNEAQ (reference sequence). Trimming took 5 bases from V and 4 from J, leaving 14 bases between them. CDR3 length: 15 amino acids. The CDR3 bases are TGTGCCAGCAGCCTATACTTGCGGGGTAATGAAAAACTGTTTTTT. Translating it yields CASSLYLRGNEKLFF.

There are a few counts of this clone. The V call is TRBV7-8, the J call TRBJ1-1; 12 positions match TRBD1. From germline, CDR1 is SGHVS and CDR2 FQNEAQ. The CDR3 length is 17 residues. Trimming took 5 bases from V and 6 from J; bases not matched to a gene: 13. The CDR3 DNA follows: TGTGCCAGCAGCCCGAGACGGGACAGGGGGCGAATTTCTGAAGCTTTCTTT. Encoded protein: CASSPRRDRGRISEAFF.

The chain couples TRBV25-1 to TRBJ2-1, with TRBD2 matching over 11 bases. The CDR3 is 13 residues long. CDR1 MGHDK and CDR2 SYGVNS come from the germline V gene. J gave up 9 bases and V 11 bases, and 9 bases lay outside the gene matches. This chain's CDR3 is CAARTSGGFEQFF. CDR3 coding DNA: TGTGCCGCGCGCACTAGCGGGGGCTTTGAGCAGTTCTTC.

This clone was found once. The rearrangement uses TRBV25-1 and TRBJ1-2, with 7 bases identical to TRBD1. V lost 4 bases, J lost 4 bases, and 6 bases stayed unmatched. CDR1 is MGHDK, CDR2 SYGVNS, per germline. This CDR3 has 14 residues. The CDR3 bases are TGTGCCAGCAGTGGCTCACAGGGGATCTATGGCTACACCTTC. This encodes CASSGSQGIYGYTF.

The V gene is TRBV14, the J gene TRBJ1-1; D uncertain. V lost 4 bases to trimming and J lost 7 bases, with 13 bases between them. The CDR3 loop spans 13 amino acids. Per germline, CDR1 SGHDN and CDR2 FVKESK. The CDR3 is CASSPQGPSEAFF. The CDR3 DNA is TGTGCCAGCAGCCCTCAAGGTCCTAGTGAAGCTTTCTTT.

This clone was counted only a few times. V and J are TRBV5-4 and TRBJ1-2; 9 bases map to TRBD1. Germline CDR1 SGHNT, CDR2 YYREEE (reference sequence). The CDR3 has 15 amino acids. J lost 7 bases, V lost 2 bases, and 9 bases had no gene match. The DNA for the CDR3 is TGTGCCAGCAGCTTAGAGACAGGGGGTGCCTGTGGCTACACCTTC. Translating it yields CASSLETGGACGYTF.

DNA of the CDR3: TGCAGCGCCAACCCTCCGGACAGGGGAAACACCGGGGAGCTGTTTTTT. Protein sequence: CSANPPDRGNTGELFF. J is TRBJ2-2 and V is TRBV29-1; 9 nucleotides line up with TRBD1. Trimming took 7 bases from V and 2 from J; bases not matched to a gene: 11. This CDR3 region has 16 residues. The germline V gene has CDR1 SQVTM and CDR2 ANQGSEA.

J is TRBJ2-6 and V is TRBV30, with D possibly TRBD1 on 6 matching bases. The CDR3 spans 13 residues. Germline lookup yields CDR1 GTSNPN and CDR2 SVGIG (reference sequence). Deletions cut 4 bases from V and 2 bases from J, with 6 bases between. The CDR3 spells CAWTGAGANVLTF. CDR3 DNA sequence: TGTGCCTGGACAGGGGCTGGGGCCAACGTCCTGACTTTC.

The chain recombines TRBV2 with TRBJ1-4; 7 bases agree with TRBD1. The junction had 11 bases not matched to a gene; V was cut back by 11 bases and J by 8 bases. The CDR3 consists of 13 residues. Germline loops: CDR1 SNHLY, CDR2 FYNNEI. CDR3 protein: CAGNRGGGEKLFF. CDR3 nucleotides: TGTGCCGGCAACAGGGGAGGAGGAGAAAAACTGTTTTTT.

The chain combines TRBV2 with TRBJ1-2; tentative D call: TRBD1 (6 bases). CDR1 is SNHLY, CDR2 FYNNEI, per germline. Trimming stripped 7 bases from V and 4 bases from J, with 10 bases between. This CDR3 region has 12 residues. The CDR3 sequence: CASKDSSYGYTF. CDR3 in DNA: TGTGCCAGCAAGGACAGCTCCTATGGCTACACCTTC.

There are a few counts of this clone. Other DNA sequences in the same sample also yield this CDR3. The rearrangement links TRBV7-9 to TRBJ2-7; no reliable D call. CDR3 length equals 13 residues. The V end was cut by 1 base, the J end by 3 bases, with 7 bases between. Germline assignment: CDR1 SEHNR and CDR2 FQNEAQ (reference sequence). CDR3 in DNA: TGTGCCAGCAGCTTAGGCGGCCTCTACGAGCAGTACTTC. It is translated as CASSLGGLYEQYF.

The rearrangement uses TRBV28 and TRBJ1-5; the match to TRBD1 covers 7 bases. Germline assignment: CDR1 MDHEN and CDR2 SYDVKM. The junction had 1 base not matched to a gene; V was cut back by 6 bases and J by 5 bases. There are 12 residues in the CDR3. The CDR3 DNA reads TGTGCCAGCAGAGGACAGGATCAGCCCCAGCATTTT. This sequence encodes CASRGQDQPQHF.

The V gene is TRBV27, the J gene TRBJ1-1; D unresolved. Germline V lookup: CDR1 MNHEY, CDR2 SMNVEV (reference sequence). This CDR3 has 17 amino acids. Trimming removed 7 bases from V and 1 base from J, with 22 bases in between. CDR3 bases: TGTGCCAGCACCCTCGCCAGACCCATAGCCTCGAACACTGAAGCTTTCTTT. Amino acids: CASTLARPIASNTEAFF.

V usage is TRBV4-1 and J usage is TRBJ1-2; 8 bases are shared with TRBD1. The CDR3 covers 16 residues. Germline CDR1 is MGHRA and CDR2 is YSYEKL. With 3 bases clipped from V and 5 bases from J, the junction kept 11 bases outside the gene matches. This chain's CDR3 is CASSQQSTGVGYGYTF. CDR3 nucleotide sequence: TGCGCCAGCAGCCAGCAGTCGACAGGGGTAGGGTATGGCTACACCTTC.

The J gene is TRBJ2-1, the V gene TRBV7-9; 11 bases align to TRBD2. This CDR3 spans 14 amino acids. Germline loops: CDR1 SEHNR, CDR2 FQNEAQ (reference sequence). The J segment lost 7 bases and the V segment lost 5 bases, leaving 4 bases of the junction unmatched. As DNA, the CDR3 is TGTGCCAGCAGCCCGGGACTAGCGGAGAATGAGCAGTTCTTC. Its translation is CASSPGLAENEQFF.

This chain links TRBV7-6 with TRBJ2-3; 8 nucleotides agree with TRBD2. The trim removed 5 bases at V and 7 bases at J, leaving 5 bases unmatched. The CDR3 sequence is 13 residues long. CDR1 and CDR2 from the germline V gene are SGHVS and FNYEAQ. CDR3 nucleotides: TGTGCCAGCAGCAATAGCGGGGAAAATACGCAGTATTTT. Translating it yields CASSNSGENTQYF. The full variable domain, rest sourced from reference TRBV7-6 and TRBJ2-3, is GAGVSQSPRYKVTKRGQDVALRCDPISGHVSLYWYRQALGQGPEFLTYFNYEAQQDKSGLPNDRFSAERPEGSISTLTIQRTEQRDSAMYRCASSNSGENTQYFGPGTRLTVL.

V usage is TRBV5-5 and J usage is TRBJ2-6; 7 bases align to TRBD2. Looked up from germline, CDR1 is SGHKS and CDR2 is YYEKEE (reference sequence). Trimming at V came to 0 bases and at J to 0 bases, leaving 9 bases not matched to a gene. The CDR3 runs to 19 residues. CDR3 sequence reads: CASSLVAAGVRSGANVLTF. The CDR3 DNA sequence: TGTGCCAGCAGCTTGGTAGCGGCGGGGGTCCGCTCTGGGGCCAACGTCCTGACTTTC.

This sequence joins TRBV7-2 and TRBJ2-5, with 9 bases lining up with TRBD2. The germline CDR1 and CDR2 sequences are SGHTA and FQGNSA. Losses at the gene ends were 4 bases for V and 0 bases for J; bases not matched to a gene: 9. The CDR3 totals 17 residues. The CDR3 DNA is TGTGCCAGCAGCTCGACCCCTAGCGGGGCCTACCAAGAGACCCAGTACTTC. It is translated as CASSSTPSGAYQETQYF.

The rearrangement links TRBV28 to TRBJ1-5; possible D gene TRBD1, 6 bases. The CDR3 spans 14 residues. Germline CDR1 reads MDHEN; CDR2 reads SYDVKM. Trimming took 3 bases from V and 3 from J, leaving 9 bases between them. CDR3 coding DNA: TGTGCCAGCAGTTTGGGGGCAGCCAATCAGCCCCAGCATTTT. The encoded protein is CASSLGAANQPQHF.

This chain links TRBV18 with TRBJ2-6; 10 bases are shared with TRBD1. The CDR3 totals 17 residues. J was trimmed by 4 bases and V by 3 bases; bases with no gene match: 6. CDR1 and CDR2 from the germline V gene are KGHSH and LQKENI. CDR3 nucleotides: TGTGCCAGCTCACCGCGACAGGGGGCGACCGGGGCCAACGTCCTGACTTTC. Protein: CASSPRQGATGANVLTF.

The chain has TRBV10-2 and TRBJ2-5, with 8 bases aligning to TRBD2. Losses at the gene ends were 3 bases for V and 0 bases for J; bases not matched to a gene: 3. Looked up from germline, CDR1 is WSHSY and CDR2 is SAAADI. The CDR3 length is 15 residues. CDR3 DNA sequence: TGCGCCAGCAGTGATTTGGGACTAGACCAAGAGACCCAGTACTTC. Amino acid sequence: CASSDLGLDQETQYF.

The chain couples TRBV28 to TRBJ2-7, with a possible D match to TRBD2 (7 bases). The ends were cut back, 2 bases at V and 0 bases at J, with 17 bases in the middle. Germline V gene sequence: CDR1 MDHEN, CDR2 SYDVKM. The CDR3 length is 17 residues. Here the CDR3 DNA reads TGTGCCAGCAGTTTAAGTTCGGGGGGCCCCAGCTCCTACGAGCAGTACTTC. As protein: CASSLSSGGPSSYEQYF. Full variable domain (missing parts from reference TRBV28 and TRBJ2-7): DVKVTQSSRYLVKRTGEKVFLECVQDMDHENMFWYRQDPGLGLRLIYFSYDVKMKEKGDIPEGYSVSREKKERFSLILESASTNQTSMYLCASSLSSGGPSSYEQYFGPGTRLTVT.

This chain joins TRBV10-1 and TRBJ2-7; possible D gene TRBD2, 5 bases. From germline, CDR1 is WNHNN and CDR2 SYGVQD (reference sequence). V lost 3 bases and J lost 5, with 17 bases in between. The CDR3 loop spans 15 amino acids. The CDR3 loop is CASSDFGLRADEQYF. CDR3 nucleotide sequence: TGCGCCAGCAGTGACTTTGGACTTCGGGCAGACGAGCAGTACTTC.